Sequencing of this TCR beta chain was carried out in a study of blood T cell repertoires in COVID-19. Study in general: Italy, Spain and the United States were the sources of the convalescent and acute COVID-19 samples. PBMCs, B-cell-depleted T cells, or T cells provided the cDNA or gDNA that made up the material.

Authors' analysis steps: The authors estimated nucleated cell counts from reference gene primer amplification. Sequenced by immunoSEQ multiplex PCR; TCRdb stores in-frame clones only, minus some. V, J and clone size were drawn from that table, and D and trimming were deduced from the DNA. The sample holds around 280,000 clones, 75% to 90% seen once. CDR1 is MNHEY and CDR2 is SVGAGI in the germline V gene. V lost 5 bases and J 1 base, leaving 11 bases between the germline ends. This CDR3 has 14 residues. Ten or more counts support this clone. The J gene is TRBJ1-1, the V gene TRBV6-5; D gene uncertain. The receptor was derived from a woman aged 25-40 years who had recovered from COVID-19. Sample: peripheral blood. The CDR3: CASSPPWANTEAFF. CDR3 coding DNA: TGTGCCAGCAGTCCTCCCTGGGCGAACACTGAAGCTTTCTTT.